This entry describes one TCR beta chain. No antigen is known for it. Base-call qualities are not available, and no considerably larger clone is one nucleotide away. The source of the sample is a study of T-cell memory formation after mild COVID-19 (dated by TCRdb to about 2021). Background for the entire study: TCR sequence clusters from the two donors were found to be largely donor specific. In a couple of donors, T-cell clones that expanded and contracted after mild COVID-19 were tracked by sequencing TCRalpha and TCRbeta repertoires over time. Two young, previously healthy adult volunteers, one female and one male, were included in the cohort.

Ficoll-Paque density gradient centrifugation was used to isolate PBMCs. The CDR3, cysteine through phenylalanine, is 18 amino acids long. The entry retains the CDR3 DNA only, 54 bases that are in frame from base 1. V is clipped by 8 bases and J by 1 base, and the sequence between their germline boundaries is 26 bases long. CDR1 and CDR2 (SNHLY, FYNNEI) derive from the germline V gene. Findings and caveats that apply to the study as a whole: The study included only two mild cases, and larger cohorts that include severe cases with pre-infection samples were judged to be necessary. Clones that contracted from day 15 to 85 showed balanced CD4/CD8 phenotypes, whereas a second wave of clones that expanded from day 15 to 37 leaned towards CD4+. The detection of some responding clones in pre-infection memory suggests that pre-existing cross-reactive memory T cells joined the SARS-CoV-2 response. Contracting CD4+ clones were located mainly in the CM and EM memory subsets, whereas CD8+ clones were found to be enriched in EMRA. Whether the second-wave clones peaking on day 37 were SARS-CoV-2 specific was not confirmed.

The instrument given in TCRdb is Illumina NovaSeq 6000. cDNA libraries for TCRalpha and TCRbeta were prepared by 5'RACE using constant-segment primers, with sample barcodes and unique molecular identifiers added. Trizol reagent was used to extract RNA from every sample. Libraries were amplified in two PCR steps, with a second sample barcode and Illumina TruSeq adapters added in the second step. The libraries were sequenced on an Illumina NovaSeq using 2 x 150 bp paired-end reads. The published analysis was carried out like this. Demultiplexing of reads and collapsing into UMI-guided consensus sequences were performed with migec v1.2.7. Using mixcr v2.1.11, UMI consensuses were aligned to TRA and TRB V and J templates and then assembled into clonotypes. Clonotypes were classified as expanded or contracted when called significant by both edgeR and NoisET, with noise models trained on biological replicates. edgeR calls used a false discovery rate-adjusted p below 0.01 and a log2 fold-change threshold of 1. PCA with hierarchical clustering of max-normalized trajectories of the 1000 most abundant clonotypes was used as exploratory dynamics analysis. Separately sequenced CD4+ and CD8+ repertoires were used to assign the CD4 or CD8 phenotype of responding clones. Using fastp trimming at Q25 and MiXCR clonotype assembly, TCRdb reanalyzed the public sequencing data and kept in-frame beta chains. Identical CDR3 protein sequences are pooled into one entry, listed with their most common genes and DNA. The V and J calls reflect TCRdb's pipeline rather than the authors' work. Here the sample has about 250,000 distinct CDR3 sequences; just over 15% occur a single time. The top ten hold less than 2.5% of the sample.

The rearrangement joined TRBV2 to TRBJ2-5; the D call could be TRBD1 or TRBD2, with each sharing 5 bases. Sequenced: PBMCs or a T cell subset sorted from them (not recorded which). The receptor was derived from an adult woman who had mild COVID-19 (a few samples of this study predate the infection). The sample titles of this study are shuffled in the database, so cell type and time point are left out; the donor was told from shared clones. The CDR3 is CASLNSGLAGGIQETQYF. The bases are TGTGCCAGCCTAAACAGTGGGCTAGCTGGGGGAATCCAAGAGACCCAGTACTTC.